This T cell receptor beta chain was observed in a study of blood T cells in healthy people across ages. Germline V CDR1 and CDR2: LGHDT, YNNKEL (reference sequence). Trimming cost V 0 bases and J 7 bases, with 7 bases left between them. The CDR3 loop spans 14 amino acids. This clonotype occurred a few times. Primed by a sample-barcoded 5' primer and a J-beta primer mix, a second PCR proceeded for about 6 to 12 cycles. TCRdb passed the 5' RACE reads through MiXCR, listing each CDR3 protein once. The table records about 1.5 million distinct CDR3 sequences, 35% to 45% of them present only once. The material sequenced was blood. The gene calls are TRBV3-1 and TRBJ1-6, with unresolved D. The sequence derives from a woman between 18 and 30 years old in good health. The CDR3 bases are TGTGCCAGCAGCCAAGAGACGGAGAATTCACCCCTCCACTTT. Translated: CASSQETENSPLHF. Variable domain in full (rest from reference TRBV3-1 and TRBJ1-6): DTAVSQTPKYLVTQMGNDKSIKCEQNLGHDTMYWYKQDSKKFLKIMFSYNNKELIINETVPNRFSPKSPDKAHLNLHINSLELGDSAVYFCASSQETENSPLHFGNGTRLTVT.